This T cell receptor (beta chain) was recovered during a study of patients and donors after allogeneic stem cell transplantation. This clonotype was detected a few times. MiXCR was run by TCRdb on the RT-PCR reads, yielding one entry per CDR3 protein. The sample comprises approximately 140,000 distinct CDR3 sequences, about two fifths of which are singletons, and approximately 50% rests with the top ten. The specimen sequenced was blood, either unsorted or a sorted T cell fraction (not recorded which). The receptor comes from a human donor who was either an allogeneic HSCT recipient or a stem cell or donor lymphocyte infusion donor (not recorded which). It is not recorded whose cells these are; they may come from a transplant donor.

The CDR3 DNA reads as TGTGCCAGCAGCCAAGATTCGAAGGCGAACACTGAAGCTTTCTTT. Protein: CASSQDSKANTEAFF. V is TRBV4-2 and J is TRBJ1-1; D gene ambiguous. CDR3 length equals 15 residues. The germline V gene has CDR1 LGHNA and CDR2 YNFKEQ. The ends were cut back, 0 bases at V and 1 base at J, with 9 bases in the middle.